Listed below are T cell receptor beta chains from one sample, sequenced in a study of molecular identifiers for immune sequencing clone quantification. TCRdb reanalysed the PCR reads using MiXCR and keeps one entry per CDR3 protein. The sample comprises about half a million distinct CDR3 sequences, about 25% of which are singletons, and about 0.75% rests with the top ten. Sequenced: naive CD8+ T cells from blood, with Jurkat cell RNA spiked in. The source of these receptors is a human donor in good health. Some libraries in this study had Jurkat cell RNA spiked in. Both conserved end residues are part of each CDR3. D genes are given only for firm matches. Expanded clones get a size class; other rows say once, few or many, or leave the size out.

cdr3_nt: TGCAGTGCTAGACGACAAGATTTTAACAGGGGGCATGGCTACACCTTC; cdr3_aa: CSARRQDFNRGHGYTF; clone_size: NA; j_call: TRBJ1-2; v_call: TRBV20-1; d_call: TRBD1
cdr3_nt: TGTGCCAGCAGCCTCGCGACAGGGGGGAGCAATCAGCCCCAGCATTTT; cdr3_aa: CASSLATGGSNQPQHF; clone_size: NA; j_call: TRBJ1-5; v_call: TRBV5-6; d_call: TRBD1
cdr3_nt: TGTGCCAGCAGCTTGGGGGCCACGGGGAATTCACCCCTCCACTTT; cdr3_aa: CASSLGATGNSPLHF; clone_size: NA; j_call: TRBJ1-6; v_call: TRBV11-2; d_call: NA
cdr3_nt: TGTGCCAGCAGGTCTACGACTAGCGAAGGCCCACACGACACAGATACGCAGTATTTT; cdr3_aa: CASRSTTSEGPHDTDTQYF; clone_size: NA; j_call: TRBJ2-3; v_call: TRBV12-3/TRBV12-4; d_call: TRBD2
cdr3_nt: TGCAGCGTAGGGGACATGGACGAGCAGTACTTC; cdr3_aa: CSVGDMDEQYF; clone_size: NA; j_call: TRBJ2-7; v_call: TRBV29-1; d_call: NA
cdr3_nt: TGTGCCAGCAGCATGACAGTCTCTGGAAACACCATATATTTT; cdr3_aa: CASSMTVSGNTIYF; clone_size: many; j_call: TRBJ1-3; v_call: TRBV7-9; d_call: NA
cdr3_nt: TGCAGTGCTAGAGGGGTAGGGGTATACGAGCAGTACTTC; cdr3_aa: CSARGVGVYEQYF; clone_size: few; j_call: TRBJ2-7; v_call: TRBV20-1; d_call: NA
cdr3_nt: TGTGCCCACACCGGGACAGGGGACGACGAGCAGTACTTC; cdr3_aa: CAHTGTGDDEQYF; clone_size: NA; j_call: TRBJ2-7; v_call: TRBV6-1; d_call: TRBD1
cdr3_nt: TGTGCCAGCAGTTCTTACCGGGACAGGGTTTACTTC; cdr3_aa: CASSSYRDRVYF; clone_size: many; j_call: TRBJ2-5; v_call: TRBV28; d_call: TRBD1
cdr3_nt: TGTGCCAGCAGTACCCCCGACAGGAGGAACACTGAAGCTTTCTTT; cdr3_aa: CASSTPDRRNTEAFF; clone_size: NA; j_call: TRBJ1-1; v_call: TRBV12-3/TRBV12-4; d_call: NA
cdr3_nt: TGCAGCGTTGAACAAGAGGGAGATACGCAGTATTTT; cdr3_aa: CSVEQEGDTQYF; clone_size: many; j_call: TRBJ2-3; v_call: TRBV29-1; d_call: NA
cdr3_nt: TGTGCCAGCAGCTCGGGCCATACGCAGTATTTT; cdr3_aa: CASSSGHTQYF; clone_size: NA; j_call: TRBJ2-3; v_call: TRBV7-3; d_call: NA
cdr3_nt: TGCGCCCGCAGCCGGCTACGGGACGGGGGCGTAAGGACTGAAGCTTTCTTT; cdr3_aa: CARSRLRDGGVRTEAFF; clone_size: NA; j_call: TRBJ1-1; v_call: TRBV4-1; d_call: NA
cdr3_nt: TGTGCCAGCAGTTGGAGGGTATCGAACAATCAGCCCCAGCATTTT; cdr3_aa: CASSWRVSNNQPQHF; clone_size: NA; j_call: TRBJ1-5; v_call: TRBV28; d_call: NA
cdr3_nt: TGTGCCAGCAGGAGCAGGGGGCCCTACGAGCAGTACTTC; cdr3_aa: CASRSRGPYEQYF; clone_size: NA; j_call: TRBJ2-7; v_call: TRBV27; d_call: TRBD1
cdr3_nt: TGTGCCTGGAGCTGGGTGGCGGGGGCAAGTGAGCAGTTCTTC; cdr3_aa: CAWSWVAGASEQFF; clone_size: few; j_call: TRBJ2-1; v_call: TRBV30; d_call: NA